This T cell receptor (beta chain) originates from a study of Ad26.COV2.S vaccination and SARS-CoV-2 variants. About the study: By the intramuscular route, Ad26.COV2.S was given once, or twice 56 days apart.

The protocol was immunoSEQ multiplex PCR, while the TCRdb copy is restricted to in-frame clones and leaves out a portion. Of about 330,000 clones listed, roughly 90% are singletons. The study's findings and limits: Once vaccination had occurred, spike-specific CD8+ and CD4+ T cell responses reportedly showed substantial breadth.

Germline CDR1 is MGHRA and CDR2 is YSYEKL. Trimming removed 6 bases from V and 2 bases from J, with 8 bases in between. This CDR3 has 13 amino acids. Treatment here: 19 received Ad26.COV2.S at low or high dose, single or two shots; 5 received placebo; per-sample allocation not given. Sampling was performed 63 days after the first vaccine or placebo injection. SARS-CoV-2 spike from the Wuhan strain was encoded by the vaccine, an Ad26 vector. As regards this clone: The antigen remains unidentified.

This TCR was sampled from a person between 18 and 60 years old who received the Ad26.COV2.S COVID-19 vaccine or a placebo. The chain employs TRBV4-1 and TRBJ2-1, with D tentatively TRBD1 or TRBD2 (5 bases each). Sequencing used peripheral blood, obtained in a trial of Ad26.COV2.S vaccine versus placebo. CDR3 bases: TGCGCCAGCAGTCGGGACCCCTACAATGAGCAGTTCTTC. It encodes CASSRDPYNEQFF.